This entry concerns a single TCR beta chain. Clones were sequenced by immunoSEQ multiplex PCR, and TCRdb holds only the in-frame ones, with some missing. This sample has approximately 2.4 million clones, with 95% found just once. This specimen comes from a study of shared clonotypes between healthy human individuals. Study in general: CD4 naive cells filled three plates per donor, CD4 memory three, CD8 naive two and CD8 memory one.

Trimming left V 3 bases short and J 8 bases short, with 9 bases between. The CDR3 loop spans 12 amino acids. From germline, CDR1 is SGHDN and CDR2 FVKESK. The rearrangement links TRBV14 to TRBJ2-3; D remains ambiguous. The sequencing input was naive CD4+ T cells sorted from blood. Stated subset: CD45RA+ positively selected. This TCR derives from a man in his late teens or twenties in good health. The CDR3 nucleotides read TGTGCCAGCAGCCAGGCACGCGTTACGCAGTATTTT. Translated, it gives CASSQARVTQYF.